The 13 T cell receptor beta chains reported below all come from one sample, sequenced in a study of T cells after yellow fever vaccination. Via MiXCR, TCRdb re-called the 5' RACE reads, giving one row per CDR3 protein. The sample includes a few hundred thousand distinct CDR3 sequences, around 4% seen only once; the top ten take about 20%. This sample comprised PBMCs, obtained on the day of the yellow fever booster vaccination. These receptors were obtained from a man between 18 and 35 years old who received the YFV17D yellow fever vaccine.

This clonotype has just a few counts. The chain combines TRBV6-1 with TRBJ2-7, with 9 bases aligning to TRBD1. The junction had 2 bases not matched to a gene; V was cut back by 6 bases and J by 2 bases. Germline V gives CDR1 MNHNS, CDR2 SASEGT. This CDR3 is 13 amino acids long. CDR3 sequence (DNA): TGTGCCAGCAGGGGGACAGGGACCTACGAGCAGTACTTC. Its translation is CASRGTGTYEQYF.

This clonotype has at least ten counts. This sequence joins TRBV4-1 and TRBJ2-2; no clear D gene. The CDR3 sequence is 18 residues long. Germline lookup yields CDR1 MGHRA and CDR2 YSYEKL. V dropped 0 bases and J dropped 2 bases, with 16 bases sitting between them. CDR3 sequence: CASSQDQAATLNTGELFF. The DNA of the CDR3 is TGCGCCAGCAGCCAAGATCAAGCCGCGACCCTCAACACCGGGGAGCTGTTTTTT.

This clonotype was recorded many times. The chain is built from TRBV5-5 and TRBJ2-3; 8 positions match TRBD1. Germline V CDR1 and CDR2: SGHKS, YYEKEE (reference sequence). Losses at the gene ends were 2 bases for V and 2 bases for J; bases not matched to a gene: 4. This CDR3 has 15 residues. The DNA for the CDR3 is TGTGCCAGCAGCTTCCGACAGGGGTACACAGATACGCAGTATTTT. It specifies CASSFRQGYTDTQYF.

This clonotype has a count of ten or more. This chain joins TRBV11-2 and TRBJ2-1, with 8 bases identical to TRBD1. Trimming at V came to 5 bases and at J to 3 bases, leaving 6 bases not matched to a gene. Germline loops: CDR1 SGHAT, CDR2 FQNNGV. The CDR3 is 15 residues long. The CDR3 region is CASSQPGQDYNEQFF. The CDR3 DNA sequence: TGTGCCAGCAGCCAACCGGGACAGGACTACAATGAGCAGTTCTTC.

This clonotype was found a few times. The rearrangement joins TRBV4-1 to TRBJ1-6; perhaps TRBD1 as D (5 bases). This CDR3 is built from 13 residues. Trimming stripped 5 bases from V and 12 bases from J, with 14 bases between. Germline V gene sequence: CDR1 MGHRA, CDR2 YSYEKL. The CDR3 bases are TGCGCCAGCAGCATTGAGGGGACTGGACCCCTCCACTTT. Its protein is CASSIEGTGPLHF.

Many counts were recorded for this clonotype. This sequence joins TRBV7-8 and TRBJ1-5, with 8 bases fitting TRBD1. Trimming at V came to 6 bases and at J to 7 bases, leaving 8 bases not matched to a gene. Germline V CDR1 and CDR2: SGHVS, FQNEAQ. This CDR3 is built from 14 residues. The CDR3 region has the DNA TGTGCCAGCAGTTTAAACAGGGGGACGCAGCCCCAGCATTTT. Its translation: CASSLNRGTQPQHF.

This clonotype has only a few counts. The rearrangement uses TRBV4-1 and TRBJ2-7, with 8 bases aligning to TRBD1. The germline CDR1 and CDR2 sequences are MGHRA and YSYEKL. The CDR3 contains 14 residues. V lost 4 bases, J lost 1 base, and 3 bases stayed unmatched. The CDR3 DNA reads TGCGCCAGCAGCCCGGGACAGGATTCCTACGAGCAGTACTTC. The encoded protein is CASSPGQDSYEQYF.

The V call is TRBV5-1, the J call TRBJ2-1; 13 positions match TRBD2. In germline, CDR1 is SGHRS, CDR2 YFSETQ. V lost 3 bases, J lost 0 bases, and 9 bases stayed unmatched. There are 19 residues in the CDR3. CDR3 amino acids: CASSSSGTSGTSSYNEQFF. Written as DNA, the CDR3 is TGCGCCAGCAGCTCCTCCGGGACTAGCGGGACTAGCTCCTACAATGAGCAGTTCTTC.

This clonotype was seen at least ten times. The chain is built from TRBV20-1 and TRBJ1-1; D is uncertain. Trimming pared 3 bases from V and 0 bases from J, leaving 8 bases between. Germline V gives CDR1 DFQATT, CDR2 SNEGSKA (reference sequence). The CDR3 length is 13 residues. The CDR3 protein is CSARLGVNTEAFF. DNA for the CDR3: TGCAGTGCTAGGCTCGGTGTGAACACTGAAGCTTTCTTT.

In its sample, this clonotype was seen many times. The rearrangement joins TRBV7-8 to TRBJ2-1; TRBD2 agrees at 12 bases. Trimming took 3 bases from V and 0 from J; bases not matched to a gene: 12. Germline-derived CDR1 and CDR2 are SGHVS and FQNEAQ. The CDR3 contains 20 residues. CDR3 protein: CASSFLRLAGAPSSYNEQFF. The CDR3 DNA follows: TGTGCCAGCAGCTTTCTTAGACTAGCGGGGGCCCCGAGCTCCTACAATGAGCAGTTCTTC.

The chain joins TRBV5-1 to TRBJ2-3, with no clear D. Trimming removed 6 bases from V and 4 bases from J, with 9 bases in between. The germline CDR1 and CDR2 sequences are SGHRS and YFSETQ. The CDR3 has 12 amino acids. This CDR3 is CASTFSADTQYF. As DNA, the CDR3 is TGCGCCAGCACCTTTTCAGCAGATACGCAGTATTTT.

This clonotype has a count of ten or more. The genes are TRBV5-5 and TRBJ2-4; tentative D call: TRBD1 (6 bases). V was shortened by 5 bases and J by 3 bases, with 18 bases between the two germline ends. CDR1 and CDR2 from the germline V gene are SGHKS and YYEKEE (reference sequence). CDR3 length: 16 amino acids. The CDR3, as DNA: TGTGCCAGCAGTATCGAGGGGGATAGAGGCAAAAACATTCAGTACTTC. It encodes CASSIEGDRGKNIQYF.

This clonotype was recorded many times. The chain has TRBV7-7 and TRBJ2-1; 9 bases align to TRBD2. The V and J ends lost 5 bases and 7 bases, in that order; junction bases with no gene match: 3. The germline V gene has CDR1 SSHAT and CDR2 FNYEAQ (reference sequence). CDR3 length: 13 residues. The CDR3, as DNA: TGTGCCAGCAGCCGCGGACTAGCGAATGAGCAGTTCTTC. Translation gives CASSRGLANEQFF.